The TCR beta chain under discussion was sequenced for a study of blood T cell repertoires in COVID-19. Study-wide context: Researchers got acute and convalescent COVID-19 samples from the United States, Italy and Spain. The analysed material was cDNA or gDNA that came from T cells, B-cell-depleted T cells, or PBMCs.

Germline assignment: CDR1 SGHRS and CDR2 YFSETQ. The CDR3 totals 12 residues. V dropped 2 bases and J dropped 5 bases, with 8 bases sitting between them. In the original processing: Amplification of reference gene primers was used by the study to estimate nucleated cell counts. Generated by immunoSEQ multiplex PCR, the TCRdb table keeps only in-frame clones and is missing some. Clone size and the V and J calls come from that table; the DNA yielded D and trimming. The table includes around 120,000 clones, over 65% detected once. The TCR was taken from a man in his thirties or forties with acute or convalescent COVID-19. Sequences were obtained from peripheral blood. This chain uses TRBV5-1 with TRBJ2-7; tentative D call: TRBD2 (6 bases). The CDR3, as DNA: TGCGCCAGCAGCTTTGGGGAGGACGAGCAGTACTTC. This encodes CASSFGEDEQYF. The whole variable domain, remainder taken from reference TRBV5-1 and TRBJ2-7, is KAGVTQTPRYLIKTRGQQVTLSCSPISGHRSVSWYQQTPGQGLQFLFEYFSETQRNKGNFPGRFSGRQFSNSRSEMNVSTLELGDSALYLCASSFGEDEQYFGPGTRLTVT.